One sample yielded the 27 T cell receptor beta chains listed below, sequenced in a study of blood T cell repertoires in COVID-19. Some clones are missing from TCRdb's copy, which holds only in-frame ones; the method was immunoSEQ multiplex PCR. The data hold about 300,000 clones, with roughly 87% observed a single time. The sample taken for sequencing was peripheral blood. The origin of the receptors is a human donor in a cohort sampled during active COVID-19.

The gene calls are TRBV5-1 and TRBJ2-5; tentative D call: TRBD2 (6 bases). Looked up from germline, CDR1 is SGHRS and CDR2 is YFSETQ. The CDR3 length is 13 residues. The V and J ends lost 4 bases and 2 bases respectively, with 9 bases between them. For the CDR3, the DNA is TGCGCCAGCAGCAAGGGACTGCAAGAGACCCAGTACTTC. It yields the protein CASSKGLQETQYF. Looking up the rest from reference TRBV5-1 and TRBJ2-5 gives the full variable domain: KAGVTQTPRYLIKTRGQQVTLSCSPISGHRSVSWYQQTPGQGLQFLFEYFSETQRNKGNFPGRFSGRQFSNSRSEMNVSTLELGDSALYLCASSKGLQETQYFGPGTRLLVL.

The V gene is TRBV19, the J gene TRBJ2-7, with 7 bases that match TRBD2. The CDR3 length is 18 residues. Germline V gives CDR1 LNHDA, CDR2 SQIVND (reference sequence). Trimming cost V 3 bases and J 0 bases; bases outside gene matches: 14. The CDR3 region has the DNA TGTGCCAGTAGTATGGCCCTCTGGGGCGGGAGTAGCTCCTACGAGCAGTACTTC. This gives the protein CASSMALWGGSSSYEQYF. The full variable domain, completed using reference TRBV19 and TRBJ2-7, is DGGITQSPKYLFRKEGQNVTLSCEQNLNHDAMYWYRQDPGQGLRLIYYSQIVNDFQKGDIAEGYSVSREKKESFPLTVTSAQKNPTAFYLCASSMALWGGSSSYEQYFGPGTRLTVT.

This clone has more than one count but fewer than ten. The chain recombines TRBV5-4 with TRBJ1-6; D perhaps matches TRBD1 (5 bases). Germline CDR1 SGHNT, CDR2 YYREEE (reference sequence). The CDR3 loop spans 12 amino acids. Trimming took 3 bases from V and 8 from J, leaving 6 bases between them. CDR3 nucleotide sequence: TGTGCCAGCAGCTGGGGGGATTCACCCCTCCACTTT. It specifies CASSWGDSPLHF.

This rearrangement joins TRBV5-1 to TRBJ2-7; weak D call: TRBD2 (5 bases). Deletions cut 4 bases from V and 0 bases from J, with 17 bases between. The CDR3 contains 16 residues. Germline V gives CDR1 SGHRS, CDR2 YFSETQ. CDR3 bases: TGCGCCAGCAGCCCCCGGGAAGCGGTCTACTCCTACGAGCAGTACTTC. Its translation: CASSPREAVYSYEQYF.

The chain carries TRBV7-8 and TRBJ1-2; tentatively, D is TRBD1 (5 bases). CDR1 is SGHVS and CDR2 is FQNEAQ in the germline V gene. Trimming left V 5 bases short and J 8 bases short, with 21 bases between. The length of the CDR3 is 15 residues. This chain's CDR3 is CASSPSIGGTGGYTF. In DNA form, the CDR3 reads TGTGCCAGCAGCCCGTCTATCGGGGGGACGGGCGGCTACACCTTC.

This chain connects TRBV6-5 to TRBJ2-4, with 9 positions matching TRBD1. Germline lookup yields CDR1 MNHEY and CDR2 SVGAGI. V dropped 4 bases and J dropped 10; count of bases not matched to a gene: 14. This CDR3 spans 16 amino acids. The CDR3, as DNA: TGTGCCAGCAGTTCCCTCCTCCGGGACAGGGTAGGAATTCAGTACTTC. Its translation: CASSSLLRDRVGIQYF.

The V call is TRBV6-5, the J call TRBJ2-2; perhaps TRBD2 as D (6 bases). Deletions cut 7 bases from V and 5 bases from J, with 17 bases between. Germline V lookup: CDR1 MNHEY, CDR2 SVGAGI. The CDR3 covers 15 residues. The CDR3 region is CASTPGGKGTGELFF. The CDR3 DNA follows: TGTGCCAGCACCCCTGGGGGGAAGGGGACCGGGGAGCTGTTTTTT.

The chain joins TRBV5-1 to TRBJ2-2; the match to TRBD2 covers 15 bases. The CDR3 length is 17 residues. V trimming: 4 bases; J trimming: 12 bases; junction bases outside the gene matches: 13. Germline CDR1 reads SGHRS; CDR2 reads YFSETQ. This CDR3 is CASSPGLAGGMGAKLFF. The CDR3 coding sequence is TGCGCCAGCAGCCCGGGACTAGCGGGAGGAATGGGGGCAAAGCTGTTTTTT.

The chain uses TRBV10-3 and TRBJ1-5; no reliable D call. The CDR3 loop spans 14 amino acids. The germline V gene encodes CDR1 ENHRY and CDR2 SYGVKD. Trimming shortened V by 0 bases and J by 5 bases, and 8 bases separated the two germline ends. In DNA, the CDR3 is TGTGCCATCAGTGAGTCGTTAGGAGATCAGCCCCAGCATTTT. Its translation is CAISESLGDQPQHF.

The rearrangement joins TRBV2 to TRBJ2-7; D possibly corresponds to TRBD1 (6 bases). Per the germline V gene, CDR1 is SNHLY and CDR2 is FYNNEI. The ends were cut back, 10 bases at V and 3 bases at J, with 13 bases in the middle. This CDR3 contains 12 residues. CDR3 residues: CANSIQGYEQYF. CDR3 sequence (DNA): TGTGCCAACTCAATACAGGGCTACGAGCAGTACTTC.

The CDR3 sequence: CASSSTAMNTEAFF. The DNA of the CDR3 is TGTGCCAGCAGCTCGACAGCCATGAACACTGAAGCTTTCTTT. V gene TRBV6-2 or TRBV6-3 combines with J gene TRBJ1-1; perhaps TRBD1 as D (5 bases). Per the germline V gene, CDR1 is MNHEY and CDR2 is SVGEGT. Trimming took 6 bases from V and 0 from J, leaving 11 bases between them. This CDR3 region has 14 residues.

This chain connects TRBV27 to TRBJ2-6; D not resolved. The CDR3 is made up of 15 amino acids. Trimming removed 3 bases from V and 4 bases from J, with 10 bases in between. Germline V gene data show CDR1 as MNHEY and CDR2 as SMNVEV (reference sequence). Here the CDR3 reads CASSFRLTGANVLTF. The CDR3 nucleotides read TGTGCCAGCAGTTTCCGTCTGACAGGGGCCAACGTCCTGACTTTC.

The chain carries TRBV19 and TRBJ2-1, with D possibly TRBD2 on 5 matching bases. The CDR3 totals 14 residues. Germline V CDR1 and CDR2: LNHDA, SQIVND (reference sequence). V was clipped by 3 bases and J by 9 bases, with 15 bases between them. CDR3 DNA: TGTGCCAGTAGTATGAGGTCCGAGGGATCTGAGCAGTTCTTC. It is translated as CASSMRSEGSEQFF.

The CDR3 nucleotides are TGTGCCAGCGTCCAGTACAATGAGCAGTTCTTC. Amino acid sequence: CASVQYNEQFF. J is TRBJ2-1 and V is TRBV28; D unclear. Germline CDR1 MDHEN, CDR2 SYDVKM. Trimming cost V 8 bases and J 4 bases, with 6 bases left between them. The CDR3 spans 11 residues.

The genes are TRBV6-5 and TRBJ1-1; TRBD1 matches 7 bases. The CDR3 is 14 amino acids. V shed 8 bases, J shed 1 base, and the junction held 7 bases outside the gene matches. Germline values: CDR1 MNHEY, CDR2 SVGAGI. The CDR3 spells CASLPGTANTEAFF. As DNA, the CDR3 is TGTGCCAGCTTGCCCGGGACAGCGAACACTGAAGCTTTCTTT.

The rearrangement joins TRBV11-2 to TRBJ2-7; D is possibly TRBD1 (6 bases). This CDR3 spans 13 amino acids. Germline loops: CDR1 SGHAT, CDR2 FQNNGV. Trimming stripped 3 bases from V and 4 bases from J, with 10 bases between. This CDR3 reads CASSLSQGYEQYF. The CDR3 DNA sequence: TGTGCCAGCAGCTTGTCTCAGGGGTACGAGCAGTACTTC. Full variable domain (rest looked up from reference TRBV11-2 and TRBJ2-7): EAGVAQSPRYKIIEKRQSVAFWCNPISGHATLYWYQQILGQGPKLLIQFQNNGVVDDSQLPKDRFSAERLKGVDSTLKIQPAKLEDSAVYLCASSLSQGYEQYFGPGTRLTVT.

This clone came up a few times. The CDR3 is CASSGLAGVETQYF. CDR3 DNA sequence: TGTGCCAGCAGCGGACTAGCGGGAGTTGAGACCCAGTACTTC. V and J are TRBV3-1 (or the pseudogene TRBV3-2) and TRBJ2-5, with 13 bases aligning to TRBD2. This CDR3 has 14 residues. From germline, CDR1 is LGHDT and CDR2 YNNKEL (reference sequence). V lost 5 bases to trimming and J lost 5 bases; unmatched junction nucleotides: 2.

V is TRBV29-1 and J is TRBJ1-2; possible D gene TRBD1, 6 bases. The germline V gene encodes CDR1 SQVTM and CDR2 ANQGSEA. CDR3 length: 11 residues. V lost 7 bases to trimming and J lost 5 bases, with 11 bases between them. The CDR3, as DNA: TGCAGCGAGGGGGAGGGATATGGCTACACCTTC. Translating gives CSEGEGYGYTF. Supplemented by reference TRBV29-1 and TRBJ1-2, the full variable domain reads SAVISQKPSRDICQRGTSLTIQCQVDSQVTMMFWYRQQPGQSLTLIATANQGSEATYESGFVIDKFPISRPNLTFSTLTVSNMSPEDSSIYLCSEGEGYGYTFGSGTRLTVV.

V is TRBV28 and J is TRBJ2-1, with D hard to call. Trimming removed 2 bases at V and 3 bases at J, with 2 bases between. From germline, CDR1 is MDHEN and CDR2 SYDVKM. This CDR3 contains 12 residues. CDR3 in DNA: TGTGCCAGCAGTTTACGCTACAATGAGCAGTTCTTC. It encodes CASSLRYNEQFF.

V is TRBV2 and J is TRBJ2-5; possible D gene TRBD1, 6 bases. V lost 1 base and J lost 7, with 13 bases in between. The CDR3 extends over 14 amino acids. Germline-derived CDR1 and CDR2 are SNHLY and FYNNEI. The CDR3, as DNA: TGTGCCAGCAGTGAAGGACAACGACAGGTGACCCAGTACTTC. Protein sequence: CASSEGQRQVTQYF.

There are a few counts of this clone. J is TRBJ2-1 and V is TRBV28; D is ambiguous. Germline loops: CDR1 MDHEN, CDR2 SYDVKM. V gave up 6 bases and J gave up 0 bases, with 9 bases separating them. The CDR3 runs 14 residues. The CDR3, as DNA: TGTGCCAGCAGAACAAGGAGCTCCTACAATGAGCAGTTCTTC. It is translated as CASRTRSSYNEQFF.

A few counts support this clone. The chain uses TRBV21-1 and TRBJ1-6. TRBV21-1 is assigned pseudogene status. The CDR3 is 17 amino acids. CDR3 residues: CASSKPWEPYPPSALHF. The DNA for the CDR3 is TGTGCCAGCAGCAAACCATGGGAGCCTTACCCCCCCTCGGCCCTCCACTTT.

The V gene is TRBV14, the J gene TRBJ2-7; 8 positions match TRBD2. This CDR3 is 14 amino acids long. V was pared by 4 bases and J by 0 bases, with 2 bases of the junction left unmatched. Per the germline V gene, CDR1 is SGHDN and CDR2 is FVKESK. CDR3 DNA sequence: TGTGCCAGCAGCCGGCGGGGGGCCTCCTACGAGCAGTACTTC. Its translation: CASSRRGASYEQYF.

The rearrangement joins TRBV25-1 to TRBJ1-2, with 10 positions matching TRBD1. CDR1 and CDR2 from the germline V gene are MGHDK and SYGVNS. V was clipped by 2 bases and J by 7 bases; unmatched bases: 4. CDR3 length: 14 amino acids. The CDR3 sequence is CASSEGTGVTGYTF. CDR3 nucleotides: TGTGCCAGCAGTGAAGGGACAGGGGTTACTGGCTACACCTTC.

V gene TRBV5-1 combines with J gene TRBJ1-2; 8 positions agree with TRBD1. Germline V gene lookup returns CDR1 SGHRS and CDR2 YFSETQ. The length of the CDR3 is 16 residues. J gave up 4 bases and V 3 bases, and 11 bases lay outside the gene matches. DNA for the CDR3: TGCGCCAGCAGCTCGGGACAGGCGCTAGAGGGCTATGGCTACACCTTC. Amino acids: CASSSGQALEGYGYTF.

The DNA for the CDR3 is TGCGCCAGCAGTGAGTCGACGTACTACGGTTCGGCCCAGTACTTC. Residues: CASSESTYYGSAQYF. The chain employs TRBV10-1 and TRBJ2-5; D gene ambiguous. The V end lost 0 bases, the J end lost 9 bases, and 17 bases lay between the germline ends. This CDR3 spans 15 amino acids. Germline loops: CDR1 WNHNN, CDR2 SYGVQD (reference sequence).

V is TRBV2 and J is TRBJ2-1, with 9 bases identical to TRBD2. Germline values: CDR1 SNHLY, CDR2 FYNNEI. This CDR3 is 18 amino acids long. V was pared by 4 bases and J by 5 bases, with 15 bases of the junction left unmatched. CDR3 sequence (DNA): TGTGCCAGCAGTGCTTTTTTCAGTCGCGGGAGGGAGGACAATGAGCAGTTCTTC. Amino acids: CASSAFFSRGREDNEQFF.